This T cell receptor beta chain was found in a study of blood T cells in healthy people across ages. Study-level background: Per every two T cells, about one barcoded beta molecule was captured by template switching.

The germline V gene encodes CDR1 SGDLS and CDR2 YYNGEE. Deletions cut 1 base from V and 0 bases from J, with 12 bases between. The CDR3 has 16 amino acids. This clonotype was counted a few times. Its antigen is not known. Primed by a sample-barcoded 5' primer and a J-beta primer mix, a second PCR proceeded for about 7 to 11 cycles. MiXCR, applied by TCRdb to the 5' RACE reads, yields one record per CDR3 protein. The sample yields hundreds of thousands of distinct CDR3 sequences, roughly two fifths seen once. Overall study findings and caveats: CMV status of donors was not determined, possibly confounding expanded clonotype changes. Without sorted subsets, naive and antigen-experienced compartments could not be conclusively compared.

Each donor's blood draw was around 9.2 milliliters of peripheral blood. The genes are TRBV9 and TRBJ2-3; a possible D gene is TRBD1 (6 bases). Source material: blood. The TCR was taken from a man at least 80 years old in good health. The CDR3 region is CASSVLTGPSTDTQYF. The CDR3 nucleotides read TGTGCCAGCAGCGTACTTACAGGGCCTAGCACAGATACGCAGTATTTT.